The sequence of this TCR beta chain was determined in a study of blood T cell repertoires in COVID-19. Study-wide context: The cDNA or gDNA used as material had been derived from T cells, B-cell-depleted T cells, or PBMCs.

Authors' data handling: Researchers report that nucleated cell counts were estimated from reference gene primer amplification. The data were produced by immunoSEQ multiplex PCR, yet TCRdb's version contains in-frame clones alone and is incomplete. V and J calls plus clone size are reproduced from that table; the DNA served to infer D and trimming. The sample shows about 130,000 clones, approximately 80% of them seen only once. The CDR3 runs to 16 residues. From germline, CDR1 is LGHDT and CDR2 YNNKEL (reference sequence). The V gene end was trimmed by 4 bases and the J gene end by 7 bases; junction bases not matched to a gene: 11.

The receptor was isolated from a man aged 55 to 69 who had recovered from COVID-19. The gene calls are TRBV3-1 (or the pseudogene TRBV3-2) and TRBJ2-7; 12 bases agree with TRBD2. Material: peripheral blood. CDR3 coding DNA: TGTGCCAGCAGCCGCCCCCGGACTAGCGGGGAGGATGAGCAGTACTTC. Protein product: CASSRPRTSGEDEQYF.